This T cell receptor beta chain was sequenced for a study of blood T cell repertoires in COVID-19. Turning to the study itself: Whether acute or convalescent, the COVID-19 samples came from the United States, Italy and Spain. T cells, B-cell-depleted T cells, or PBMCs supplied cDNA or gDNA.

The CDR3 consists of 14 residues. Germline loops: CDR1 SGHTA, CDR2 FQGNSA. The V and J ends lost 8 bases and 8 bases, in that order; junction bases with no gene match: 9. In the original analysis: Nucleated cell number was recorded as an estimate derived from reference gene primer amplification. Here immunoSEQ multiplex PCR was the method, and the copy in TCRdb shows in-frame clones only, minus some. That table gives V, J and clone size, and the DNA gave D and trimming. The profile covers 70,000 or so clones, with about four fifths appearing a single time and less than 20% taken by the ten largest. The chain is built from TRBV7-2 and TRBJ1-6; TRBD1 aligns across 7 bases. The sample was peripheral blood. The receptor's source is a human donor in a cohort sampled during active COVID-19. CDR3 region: CASRYETGHSPLHF. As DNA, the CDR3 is TGTGCCAGCCGCTATGAGACAGGGCATTCACCCCTCCACTTT.